A selection of T cell receptor beta chains follows, all from one sample in a study of shared clonotypes between healthy human individuals. Clones were sequenced by immunoSEQ multiplex PCR, and TCRdb holds only the in-frame ones, with some missing. Of roughly 700,000 clones in the sample, roughly 70% were seen once. What was sequenced was memory CD4+ T cells sorted from blood. The receptors stem from a woman between 25 and 40 years old in good health. Both conserved end residues are part of each CDR3. D genes are given only for firm matches. Expanded clones get a size class; other rows say once, few or many, or leave the size out.

d_gene: .
v_gene: TRBV7-9
j_gene: TRBJ1-4
abundance: .
CDR3nt: TGTGCCAGCAGCTTAGGGGAGGCTAATGAAAAACTGTTTTTT
CDR3aa: CASSLGEANEKLFF

d_gene: TRBD1
v_gene: TRBV19
j_gene: TRBJ1-1
abundance: .
CDR3nt: TGTGCCAGTAGGGACAGGGTTGCGTTTGTCGCTGAAGCTTTCTTT
CDR3aa: CASRDRVAFVAEAFF

d_gene: .
v_gene: TRBV5-8
j_gene: TRBJ2-7
abundance: few
CDR3nt: TGTGCCAGCAGCTTGGTCGGGCCGGACGCCTACGAGCAGTACTTC
CDR3aa: CASSLVGPDAYEQYF

d_gene: .
v_gene: TRBV7-8
j_gene: TRBJ2-3
abundance: .
CDR3nt: TGTGCCAGCAGCTTAAAAGGTCCAACCGGGAGCACAGATACGCAGTATTTT
CDR3aa: CASSLKGPTGSTDTQYF

d_gene: .
v_gene: TRBV28
j_gene: TRBJ2-7
abundance: .
CDR3nt: TGTGCCAGCAGTTCGCCCGGGACACCCTACGAGCAGTACTTC
CDR3aa: CASSSPGTPYEQYF

d_gene: .
v_gene: TRBV6-1
j_gene: TRBJ1-3
abundance: few
CDR3nt: TGTGCCAGCATAGAAGTCTCTGGAAACACCATATATTTT
CDR3aa: CASIEVSGNTIYF

d_gene: .
v_gene: TRBV15
j_gene: TRBJ2-1
abundance: .
CDR3nt: TGTGCCACCAGCAGAGAGCAGCGGCCAGGAGGCGATGAGCAGTTCTTC
CDR3aa: CATSREQRPGGDEQFF

d_gene: TRBD2
v_gene: TRBV5-1
j_gene: TRBJ2-5
abundance: .
CDR3nt: TGCGCCAGCAGCTGGCCAGGGACTAGCTATTTACCCGACGAGACCCAGTACTTC
CDR3aa: CASSWPGTSYLPDETQYF

d_gene: TRBD1
v_gene: TRBV5-1
j_gene: TRBJ2-1
abundance: once
CDR3nt: TGTGCCAGCAGCTTTTCGGACAGGGGGTCCAATGAGCAGTTCTTC
CDR3aa: CASSFSDRGSNEQFF

d_gene: .
v_gene: TRBV25-1
j_gene: TRBJ1-3
abundance: .
CDR3nt: TGTGCCAGCAGTGAGTTAACTGGAAACACCATATATTTT
CDR3aa: CASSELTGNTIYF

d_gene: .
v_gene: TRBV20-1
j_gene: TRBJ1-4
abundance: .
CDR3nt: TGCAGTGTTGTGGCTGCTGAAAAACTGTTTTTT
CDR3aa: CSVVAAEKLFF

d_gene: .
v_gene: TRBV4-2
j_gene: TRBJ2-1
abundance: few
CDR3nt: TGTGCCAGCAGCCAAGATCATGCTAGCAGCCCCTACAATGAGCAGTTCTTC
CDR3aa: CASSQDHASSPYNEQFF

d_gene: TRBD1
v_gene: TRBV4-1
j_gene: TRBJ2-5
abundance: .
CDR3nt: TGCGCCAGCAGCCAAGCCCCCTCAATTCGACAGGGTGAGACCCAGTACTTC
CDR3aa: CASSQAPSIRQGETQYF

d_gene: .
v_gene: TRBV6-5
j_gene: TRBJ2-3
abundance: .
CDR3nt: TGTGCCAGCAGTTCCAGCCGCACAGATACGCAGTATTTT
CDR3aa: CASSSSRTDTQYF

d_gene: .
v_gene: TRBV10-2
j_gene: TRBJ2-3
abundance: .
CDR3nt: TGCGCCAGCAGGACAGGGACTACCAGCACAGATACGCAGTATTTT
CDR3aa: CASRTGTTSTDTQYF

d_gene: TRBD1
v_gene: TRBV5-1
j_gene: TRBJ2-3
abundance: .
CDR3nt: TGCGCCAGCAGCGTTGGACAGGGGACAGATACGCAGTATTTT
CDR3aa: CASSVGQGTDTQYF

d_gene: .
v_gene: TRBV5-1
j_gene: TRBJ1-2
abundance: .
CDR3nt: TGCGCCAGCAGCTCCTCCGGGACAACCAACTATGGCTACACCTTC
CDR3aa: CASSSSGTTNYGYTF

d_gene: TRBD1
v_gene: TRBV5-3
j_gene: TRBJ2-3
abundance: .
CDR3nt: TGTGCCAGCTCCCGACAGGGGGCGGCAGATACGCAGTATTTT
CDR3aa: CASSRQGAADTQYF

d_gene: .
v_gene: TRBV6-1
j_gene: TRBJ1-2
abundance: .
CDR3nt: TGTGCCAGCAGTGACGTTCAGGGGAAGGATGGCTACACCTTC
CDR3aa: CASSDVQGKDGYTF

d_gene: .
v_gene: TRBV28
j_gene: TRBJ2-7
abundance: few
CDR3nt: TGTGCCAGCAGTACCGGGACCCTAAGTCTAACTGTCTCCTACGAGCAGTACTTC
CDR3aa: CASSTGTLSLTVSYEQYF

d_gene: .
v_gene: TRBV11-2
j_gene: TRBJ1-1
abundance: .
CDR3nt: TGTGCCAGCAGTTTTGGGGAAAAAGCTTTCTTT
CDR3aa: CASSFGEKAFF

d_gene: .
v_gene: TRBV28
j_gene: TRBJ2-7
abundance: .
CDR3nt: TGTGCCAGCAGCATCCGCTACGAGCAGTACTTC
CDR3aa: CASSIRYEQYF

d_gene: .
v_gene: TRBV2
j_gene: TRBJ2-3
abundance: many
CDR3nt: TGTGCCAGCAGTGAACGGAGCCCTAGCACAGATACGCAGTATTTT
CDR3aa: CASSERSPSTDTQYF

d_gene: .
v_gene: TRBV2
j_gene: TRBJ2-4
abundance: .
CDR3nt: TGTGCCAGCAGTGGGGGGAGCGCGCTAGCCAAAAACATTCAGTACTTC
CDR3aa: CASSGGSALAKNIQYF

d_gene: .
v_gene: TRBV5-6
j_gene: TRBJ2-7
abundance: .
CDR3nt: TGTGCCAGCAGCTTGTTATTCGAGGCCTACGAGCAGTACTTC
CDR3aa: CASSLLFEAYEQYF

d_gene: TRBD2
v_gene: TRBV28
j_gene: TRBJ2-7
abundance: .
CDR3nt: TGTGCCAGCAAAGGGGCAACTAGCGGCTCCTACGAGCAGTACTTC
CDR3aa: CASKGATSGSYEQYF

d_gene: .
v_gene: TRBV5-1
j_gene: TRBJ1-4
abundance: few
CDR3nt: TGCGCCAGCAGCTTGGGAGGGATAACTAATGAAAAACTGTTTTTT
CDR3aa: CASSLGGITNEKLFF

d_gene: TRBD2
v_gene: TRBV5-4
j_gene: TRBJ2-2
abundance: .
CDR3nt: TGTGCCAGCAGCTTCCCCGGGACTAGCCTGTACACCGGGGAGCTGTTTTTT
CDR3aa: CASSFPGTSLYTGELFF

d_gene: .
v_gene: TRBV7-8
j_gene: TRBJ1-4
abundance: .
CDR3nt: TGTGCCAGCAGCTCTAGGGATGCTACTAATGAAAAACTGTTTTTT
CDR3aa: CASSSRDATNEKLFF

d_gene: TRBD2
v_gene: TRBV5-1
j_gene: TRBJ2-7
abundance: .
CDR3nt: TGCGCCAGCAGCCCGGGGACTAGCGGGGCGGCGTACGAGCAGTACTTC
CDR3aa: CASSPGTSGAAYEQYF

d_gene: TRBD1
v_gene: TRBV30
j_gene: TRBJ2-7
abundance: few
CDR3nt: TGTGCCTGGAGTGGCACAGGGGGAGTGCCCTCCTTC
CDR3aa: CAWSGTGGVPSF

d_gene: TRBD2
v_gene: TRBV2
j_gene: TRBJ2-7
abundance: .
CDR3nt: TGTGCCAGCAGTGGCGGGAGGGACTCCTACGAGCAGTACTTC
CDR3aa: CASSGGRDSYEQYF

d_gene: TRBD2
v_gene: TRBV29-1
j_gene: TRBJ2-3
abundance: .
CDR3nt: TGCAGCGTTGTACCGGTGGGAGGGAGCACAGATACGCAGTATTTT
CDR3aa: CSVVPVGGSTDTQYF